This T cell receptor (beta chain) was recovered during a study of blood T cell repertoires in COVID-19. Turning to the study itself: From T cells, B-cell-depleted T cells, or PBMCs came the material, which was cDNA or gDNA.

Per the authors' pipeline: Reference gene primer amplification gave estimated nucleated cell counts. Here immunoSEQ multiplex PCR was the method, and the copy in TCRdb shows in-frame clones only, minus some. V and J calls and clone size follow that table, whereas D and trimming were derived from the DNA. The sample holds about 220,000 clones, roughly 82% seen once. This CDR3 is 16 amino acids long. Germline CDR1 and CDR2: LGHNA and YSLEER. V lost 0 bases and J 8 bases, leaving 14 bases between the germline ends. The receptor's source is a man between 40 and 49 years old who had recovered from COVID-19. Sequencing was carried out using peripheral blood. The chain has TRBV4-3 and TRBJ1-6; perhaps TRBD1 as D (5 bases). CDR3 amino acids: CASSQDGGGFDSPLHF. The CDR3 DNA reads TGCGCCAGCAGCCAAGACGGGGGTGGGTTTGATTCACCCCTCCACTTT.